Following are 15 T cell receptor beta chains from one sample sequenced in a study of CD8+ T cells in alopecia areata. Sample treatment: oral pan-JAK inhibitor, 5-10 mg twice daily. cDNA serving as the sequencing template came from extracted, reverse transcribed RNA. The method was immunoSEQ multiplex PCR; TCRdb's version includes in-frame clones alone and lacks a portion of them. The sample has under 200,000 clones, 60% seen once. Specimen: CD4+ T cells sorted from blood, collected at week 24, from a patient treated with tofacitinib. All receptors come from a human donor with alopecia areata.

The table lists this clone with a count of one. J is TRBJ1-1 and V is TRBV29-1; D gene uncertain. The V end lost 5 bases, the J end lost 0 bases, and 10 bases lay between the germline ends. Germline-derived CDR1 and CDR2 are SQVTM and ANQGSEA. This CDR3 is 13 amino acids long. The CDR3 DNA follows: TGCAGCGTTTACCAACTACTGAACACTGAAGCTTTCTTT. Protein product: CSVYQLLNTEAFF.

This clone was seen once. The chain recombines TRBV9 with TRBJ1-1, with unresolved D. Per the germline V gene, CDR1 is SGDLS and CDR2 is YYNGEE. V was pared by 6 bases and J by 3 bases, with 6 bases between. The CDR3 spans 11 residues. This CDR3 is CASTRDTEAFF. As DNA, the CDR3 is TGTGCCAGCACCCGGGACACTGAAGCTTTCTTT.

The sample holds a few counts of this clone. J is TRBJ1-2 and V is TRBV29-1, with a tentative D call TRBD1 (6 bases). Germline loops: CDR1 SQVTM, CDR2 ANQGSEA. Trimming stripped 7 bases from V and 3 bases from J, with 15 bases between. The CDR3 has 13 residues. CDR3 in amino acids: CSAVPGQDYGYTF. CDR3 coding DNA: TGCAGCGCTGTACCGGGACAAGACTATGGCTACACCTTC. Supplemented by reference TRBV29-1 and TRBJ1-2, the full variable domain reads SAVISQKPSRDICQRGTSLTIQCQVDSQVTMMFWYRQQPGQSLTLIATANQGSEATYESGFVIDKFPISRPNLTFSTLTVSNMSPEDSSIYLCSAVPGQDYGYTFGSGTRLTVV.

The rearrangement joins TRBV7-6 to TRBJ2-6; possible D gene TRBD1, 5 bases. From germline, CDR1 is SGHVS and CDR2 FNYEAQ. This CDR3 has 15 residues. Between the trimmed V and J ends, which lost 5 bases and 0 bases, there was a span of 8 bases. CDR3 loop: CASSQTVSGANVLTF. Written as DNA, the CDR3 is TGTGCCAGCAGCCAGACAGTCTCTGGGGCCAACGTCCTGACTTTC.

The V and J genes are TRBV4-2 and TRBJ2-3; a possible D gene is TRBD1 (6 bases). Trimming pared 5 bases from V and 2 bases from J, leaving 14 bases between. This CDR3 region has 15 residues. Germline V gene sequence: CDR1 LGHNA, CDR2 YNFKEQ. The chain's CDR3 is CASSRQATSTDTQYF. DNA for the CDR3: TGTGCCAGCAGCAGACAGGCAACTTCCACAGATACGCAGTATTTT.

About this clone: In the same sample, other DNA sequences code for this CDR3. This chain uses TRBV5-1 with TRBJ2-6; D is unclear. The CDR3 has 15 residues. V was cut by 0 bases and J by 1 base, with 5 bases left in between. Germline V gene lookup returns CDR1 SGHRS and CDR2 YFSETQ. In DNA form, the CDR3 reads TGCGCCAGCAGCTTGGTCGGGTCTGGGGCCAACGTCCTGACTTTC. Its protein is CASSLVGSGANVLTF.

The V gene is TRBV29-1, the J gene TRBJ2-7; 7 positions match TRBD1. With V trimmed by 3 bases and J by 0 bases, 2 bases remained unmatched. CDR1 is SQVTM and CDR2 is ANQGSEA in the germline V gene. This CDR3 is built from 13 residues. The CDR3 DNA is TGCAGCGTTGAGGGGACAGCCTCCTACGAGCAGTACTTC. This encodes CSVEGTASYEQYF.

The chain links TRBV27 to TRBJ2-7; 8 bases line up with TRBD1. CDR1 MNHEY and CDR2 SMNVEV come from the germline V gene (reference sequence). This CDR3 is built from 13 residues. Germline trimming cut 6 bases from V and 6 bases from J; bases unmatched to any gene: 7. For the CDR3, the DNA is TGTGCCAGCAGGAGACAGGGGCCGGGCGAGCAGTACTTC. Protein product: CASRRQGPGEQYF.

This clone has a count of ten or more. This chain connects TRBV28 to TRBJ2-5; D unclear. Per the germline V gene, CDR1 is MDHEN and CDR2 is SYDVKM. Trimming removed 1 base from V and 5 bases from J, with 11 bases in between. CDR3 length equals 14 residues. As DNA, the CDR3 is TGTGCCAGCAGTTTATTGAGCCTGGGGGAGACCCAGTACTTC. Translation gives CASSLLSLGETQYF.

This chain links TRBV5-1 with TRBJ2-4, with 7 bases that match TRBD1. The CDR3 is 15 amino acids. Germline CDR1 and CDR2: SGHRS and YFSETQ. Trimming removed 4 bases from V and 7 bases from J; junction bases left unmatched: 11. This CDR3 reads CASSPRDSLRNIQYF. As DNA, the CDR3 is TGCGCCAGCAGCCCTAGGGACAGTTTAAGGAACATTCAGTACTTC. The full variable domain, completed using reference TRBV5-1 and TRBJ2-4, is KAGVTQTPRYLIKTRGQQVTLSCSPISGHRSVSWYQQTPGQGLQFLFEYFSETQRNKGNFPGRFSGRQFSNSRSEMNVSTLELGDSALYLCASSPRDSLRNIQYFGAGTRLSVL.

In this sample, this clone turned up a few times. The chain links TRBV30 to TRBJ1-6; 7 bases agree with TRBD1. The germline V gene has CDR1 GTSNPN and CDR2 SVGIG (reference sequence). CDR3 length: 15 residues. Trimming took 1 base from V and 10 from J; bases not matched to a gene: 10. The CDR3 sequence: CAWSDQTGVRSPLHF. The CDR3 DNA reads TGTGCCTGGAGTGATCAAACAGGGGTTCGATCACCCCTCCACTTT.

This chain connects TRBV7-2 to TRBJ1-2; the D is unclear. The CDR3 totals 13 residues. Germline V CDR1 and CDR2: SGHTA, FQGNSA. V lost 4 bases and J 8 bases, leaving 14 bases between the germline ends. The CDR3 DNA is TGTGCCAGCAGCTCCGTCTTCACTAAAGGCTACACCTTC. Amino acid sequence: CASSSVFTKGYTF.

The gene calls are TRBV7-2 and TRBJ2-7, with TRBD1 identical over 10 bases. Germline values: CDR1 SGHTA, CDR2 FQGNSA. Trimming took 5 bases from V and 3 from J; bases not matched to a gene: 4. The CDR3 loop spans 14 amino acids. The CDR3 loop is CASSPGQGIYEQYF. CDR3 bases: TGTGCCAGCAGCCCGGGACAGGGGATCTACGAGCAGTACTTC.

This clone was seen a few times. The chain is built from TRBV19 and TRBJ1-6; a possible D gene is TRBD1 (6 bases). The CDR3 covers 14 residues. With 3 bases removed from V and 7 bases from J, the gap between germline ends came to 10 bases. CDR1 and CDR2 (germline): LNHDA, SQIVND (reference sequence). The CDR3 spells CASSIGQGNSPLHF. CDR3 DNA sequence: TGTGCCAGTAGTATCGGTCAGGGGAATTCACCCCTCCACTTT.

The rearrangement joins TRBV5-1 to TRBJ1-6; 11 positions agree with TRBD1. Per the germline V gene, CDR1 is SGHRS and CDR2 is YFSETQ. Trimming removed 4 bases from V and 8 bases from J; junction bases left unmatched: 5. The CDR3 extends over 15 amino acids. The chain's CDR3 is CASSGGTGGDSPLHF. In DNA form, the CDR3 reads TGCGCCAGCAGCGGAGGGACAGGGGGAGATTCACCCCTCCACTTT.